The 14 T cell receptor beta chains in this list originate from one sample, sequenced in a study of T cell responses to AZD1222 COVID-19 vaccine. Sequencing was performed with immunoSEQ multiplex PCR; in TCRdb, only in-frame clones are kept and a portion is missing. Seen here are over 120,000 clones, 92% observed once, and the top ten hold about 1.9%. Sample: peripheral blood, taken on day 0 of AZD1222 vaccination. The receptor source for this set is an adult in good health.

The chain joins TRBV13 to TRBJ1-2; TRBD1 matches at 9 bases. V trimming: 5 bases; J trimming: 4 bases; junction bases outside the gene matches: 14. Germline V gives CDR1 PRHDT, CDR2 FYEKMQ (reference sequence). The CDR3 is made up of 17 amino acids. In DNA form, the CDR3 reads TGTGCCAGCAGCCAAGGGACAGGGAGGGGCTGGGGCTATGGCTACACCTTC. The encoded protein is CASSQGTGRGWGYGYTF.

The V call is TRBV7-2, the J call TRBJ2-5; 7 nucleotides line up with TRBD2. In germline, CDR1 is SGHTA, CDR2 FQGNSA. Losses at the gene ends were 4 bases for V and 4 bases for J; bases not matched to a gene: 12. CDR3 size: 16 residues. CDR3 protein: CASSSPPYGGRETQYF. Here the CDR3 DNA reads TGTGCCAGCAGCTCCCCCCCATACGGGGGGAGAGAGACCCAGTACTTC.

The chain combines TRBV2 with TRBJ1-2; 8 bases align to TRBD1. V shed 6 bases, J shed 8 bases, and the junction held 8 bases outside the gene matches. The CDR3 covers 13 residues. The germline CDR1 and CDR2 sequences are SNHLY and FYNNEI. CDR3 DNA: TGTGCCAGCAGGATTCAGGGGGCTCGGGGCTACACCTTC. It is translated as CASRIQGARGYTF.

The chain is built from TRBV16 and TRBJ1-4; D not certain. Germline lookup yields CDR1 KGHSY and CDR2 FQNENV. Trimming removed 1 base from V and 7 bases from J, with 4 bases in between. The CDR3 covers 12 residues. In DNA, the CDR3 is TGTGCCAGCAGCCAATTAGGTGAAAAACTGTTTTTT. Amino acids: CASSQLGEKLFF.

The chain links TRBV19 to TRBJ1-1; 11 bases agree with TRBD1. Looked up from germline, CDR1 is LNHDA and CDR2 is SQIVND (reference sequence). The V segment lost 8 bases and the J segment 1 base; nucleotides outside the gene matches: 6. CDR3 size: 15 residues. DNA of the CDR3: TGTGCCAGTGGTGGACAGGGGGCTTGGAACACTGAAGCTTTCTTT. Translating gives CASGGQGAWNTEAFF.

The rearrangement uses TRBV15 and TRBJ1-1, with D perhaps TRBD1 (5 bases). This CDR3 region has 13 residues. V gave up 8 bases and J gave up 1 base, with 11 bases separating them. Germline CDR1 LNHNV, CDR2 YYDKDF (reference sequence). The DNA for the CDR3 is TGTGCCACCTTACAAAGGGGGAACACTGAAGCTTTCTTT. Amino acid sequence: CATLQRGNTEAFF.

The CDR3 DNA sequence: TGTGCCAGCAGTTACTCGAACGCGGGGGGGGCACATACGCAGTATTTT. As protein: CASSYSNAGGAHTQYF. This chain joins TRBV6-5 and TRBJ2-3; TRBD2 matches at 9 bases. The CDR3 consists of 16 residues. Germline assignment: CDR1 MNHEY and CDR2 SVGAGI. J lost 7 bases, V lost 0 bases, and 8 bases had no gene match.

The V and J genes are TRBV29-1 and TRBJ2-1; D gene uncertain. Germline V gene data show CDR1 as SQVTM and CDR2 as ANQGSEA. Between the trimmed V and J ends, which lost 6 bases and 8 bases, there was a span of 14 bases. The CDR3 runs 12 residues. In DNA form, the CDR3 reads TGCAGCGTGGCCCACGGGTTGGATGAGCAGTTCTTC. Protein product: CSVAHGLDEQFF.

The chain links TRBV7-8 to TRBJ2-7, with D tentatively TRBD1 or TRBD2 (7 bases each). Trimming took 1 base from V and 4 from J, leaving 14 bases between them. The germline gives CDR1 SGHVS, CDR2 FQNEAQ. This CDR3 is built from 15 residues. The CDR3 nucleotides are TGTGCCAGCAGCTTAGAGACAGGGAGGGCGTACGAGCAGTACTTC. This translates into CASSLETGRAYEQYF. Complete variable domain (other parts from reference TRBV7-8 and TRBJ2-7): GAGVSQSPRYKVAKRGQDVALRCDPISGHVSLFWYQQALGQGPEFLTYFQNEAQLDKSGLPSDRFFAERPEGSVSTLKIQRTQQEDSAVYLCASSLETGRAYEQYFGPGTRLTVT.

CDR3 in DNA: TGTGCCAGTAACGACAGGGCTCCGAACACTGAAGCTTTCTTT. Translated, it gives CASNDRAPNTEAFF. The chain recombines TRBV19 with TRBJ1-1; 7 bases match TRBD1. The germline V gene encodes CDR1 LNHDA and CDR2 SQIVND (reference sequence). This CDR3 is 14 amino acids long. Losses at the gene ends were 7 bases for V and 1 base for J; bases not matched to a gene: 6. The complete variable domain, with remaining parts taken from reference TRBV19 and TRBJ1-1, reads DGGITQSPKYLFRKEGQNVTLSCEQNLNHDAMYWYRQDPGQGLRLIYYSQIVNDFQKGDIAEGYSVSREKKESFPLTVTSAQKNPTAFYLCASNDRAPNTEAFFGQGTRLTVV.

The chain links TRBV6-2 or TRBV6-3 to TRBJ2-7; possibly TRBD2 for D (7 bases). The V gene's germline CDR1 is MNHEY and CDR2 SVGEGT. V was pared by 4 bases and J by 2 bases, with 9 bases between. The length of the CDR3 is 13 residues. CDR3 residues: CASSSGGPYEQYF. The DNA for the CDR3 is TGTGCCAGCAGTTCCGGGGGGCCCTACGAGCAGTACTTC.

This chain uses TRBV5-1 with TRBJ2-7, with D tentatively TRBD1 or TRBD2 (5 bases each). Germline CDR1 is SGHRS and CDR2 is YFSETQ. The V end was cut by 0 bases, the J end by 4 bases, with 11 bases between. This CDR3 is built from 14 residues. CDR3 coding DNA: TGCGCCAGCAGCTTGGGGGGCGGCGGGTACGAGCAGTACTTC. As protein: CASSLGGGGYEQYF.

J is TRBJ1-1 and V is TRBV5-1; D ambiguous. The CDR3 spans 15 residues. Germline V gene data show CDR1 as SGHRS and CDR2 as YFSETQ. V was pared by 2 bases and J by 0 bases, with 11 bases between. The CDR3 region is CASSLVTEVNTEAFF. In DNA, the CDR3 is TGCGCCAGCAGCTTAGTAACAGAGGTGAACACTGAAGCTTTCTTT.

CDR3 sequence reads: CASSEIGGGEKLFF. CDR3 bases: TGTGCCAGCAGTGAGATCGGGGGCGGAGAAAAACTGTTTTTT. The rearrangement uses TRBV2 and TRBJ1-4, with a weak D call TRBD1 (6 bases). In germline, CDR1 is SNHLY, CDR2 FYNNEI. Deletions cut 3 bases from V and 8 bases from J, with 13 bases between. This CDR3 has 14 residues.